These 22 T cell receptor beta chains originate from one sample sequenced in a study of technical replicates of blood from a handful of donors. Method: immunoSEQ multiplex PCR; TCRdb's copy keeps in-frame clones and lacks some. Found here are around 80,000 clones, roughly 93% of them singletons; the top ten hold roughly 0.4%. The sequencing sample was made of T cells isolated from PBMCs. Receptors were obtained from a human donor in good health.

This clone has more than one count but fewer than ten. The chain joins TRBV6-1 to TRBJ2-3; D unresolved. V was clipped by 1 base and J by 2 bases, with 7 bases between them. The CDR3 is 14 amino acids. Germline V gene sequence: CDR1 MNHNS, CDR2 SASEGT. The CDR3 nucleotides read TGTGCCAGCAGTGAAGGTCAACACACAGATACGCAGTATTTT. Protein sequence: CASSEGQHTDTQYF.

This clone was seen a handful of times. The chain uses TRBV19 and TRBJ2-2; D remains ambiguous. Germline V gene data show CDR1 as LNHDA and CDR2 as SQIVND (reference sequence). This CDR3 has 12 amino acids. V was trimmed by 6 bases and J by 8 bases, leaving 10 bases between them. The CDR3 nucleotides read TGTGCCAGTAGCGAGGTGCAGGGGGAGCTGTTTTTT. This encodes CASSEVQGELFF.

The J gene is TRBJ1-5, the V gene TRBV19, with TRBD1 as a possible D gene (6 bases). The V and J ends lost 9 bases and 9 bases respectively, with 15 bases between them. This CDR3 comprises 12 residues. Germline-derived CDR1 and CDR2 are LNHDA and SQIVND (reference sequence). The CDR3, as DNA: TGTGCCAGAAAGACAGGTCTTCGGCCCCAGCATTTT. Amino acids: CARKTGLRPQHF.

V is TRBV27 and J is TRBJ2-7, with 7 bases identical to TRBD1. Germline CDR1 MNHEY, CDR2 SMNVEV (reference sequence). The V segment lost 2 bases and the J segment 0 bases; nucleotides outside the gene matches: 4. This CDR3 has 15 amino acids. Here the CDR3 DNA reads TGTGCCAGCAGTTTAGAGGGGACAGCCTCCTACGAGCAGTACTTC. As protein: CASSLEGTASYEQYF.

CDR3 protein: CASSQEPRASTYEQYF. CDR3 nucleotide sequence: TGTGCCAGCAGCCAAGAACCTCGAGCCTCAACCTACGAGCAGTACTTC. The rearrangement joins TRBV4-2 to TRBJ2-7; D is undetermined. The V and J ends lost 0 bases and 2 bases respectively, with 14 bases between them. Germline lookup yields CDR1 LGHNA and CDR2 YNFKEQ. There are 16 residues in the CDR3.

CDR3 bases: TGCGCCAGCAGCTTCTCCCGGGCGAACACCGGGGAGCTGTTTTTT. Residues: CASSFSRANTGELFF. V and J are TRBV5-1 and TRBJ2-2; no definite D call. There are 15 residues in the CDR3. Trimming pared 2 bases from V and 0 bases from J, leaving 8 bases between. Per the germline V gene, CDR1 is SGHRS and CDR2 is YFSETQ.

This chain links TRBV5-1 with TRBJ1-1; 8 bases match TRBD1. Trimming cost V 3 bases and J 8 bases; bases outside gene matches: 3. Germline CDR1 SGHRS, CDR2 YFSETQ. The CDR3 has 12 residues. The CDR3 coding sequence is TGCGCCAGCAGCTCACGGACAGGGGAAGCTTTCTTT. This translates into CASSSRTGEAFF.

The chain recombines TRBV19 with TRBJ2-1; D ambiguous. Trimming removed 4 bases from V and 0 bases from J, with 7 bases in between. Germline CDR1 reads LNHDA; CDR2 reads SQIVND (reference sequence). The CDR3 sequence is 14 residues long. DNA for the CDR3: TGTGCCAGTAGTAAGCCTAGCTCCTACAATGAGCAGTTCTTC. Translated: CASSKPSSYNEQFF.

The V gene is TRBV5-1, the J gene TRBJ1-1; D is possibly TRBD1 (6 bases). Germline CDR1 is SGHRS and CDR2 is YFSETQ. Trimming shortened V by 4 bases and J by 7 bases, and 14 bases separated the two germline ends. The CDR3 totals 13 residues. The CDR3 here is CASSHEGGFEAFF. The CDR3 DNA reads TGCGCCAGCAGCCATGAGGGGGGGTTTGAAGCTTTCTTT.

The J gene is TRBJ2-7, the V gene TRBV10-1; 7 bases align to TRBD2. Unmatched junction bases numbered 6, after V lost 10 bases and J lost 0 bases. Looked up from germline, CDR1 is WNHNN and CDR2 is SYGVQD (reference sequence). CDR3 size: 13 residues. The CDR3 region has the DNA TGCGCCACCGGAGCTAGCGGCTCCTACGAGCAGTACTTC. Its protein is CATGASGSYEQYF.

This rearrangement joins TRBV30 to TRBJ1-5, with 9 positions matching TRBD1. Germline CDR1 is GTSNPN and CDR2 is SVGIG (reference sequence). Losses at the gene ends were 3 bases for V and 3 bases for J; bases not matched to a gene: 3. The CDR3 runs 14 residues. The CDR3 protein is CAWSRTGANQPQHF. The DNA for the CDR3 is TGTGCCTGGAGCCGGACAGGGGCCAATCAGCCCCAGCATTTT.

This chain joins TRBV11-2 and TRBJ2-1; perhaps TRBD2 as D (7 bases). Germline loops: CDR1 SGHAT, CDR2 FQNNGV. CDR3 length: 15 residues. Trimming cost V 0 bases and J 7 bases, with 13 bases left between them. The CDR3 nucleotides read TGTGCCAGCAGCTTAGAGCCAAGGGGGGGAAATGAGCAGTTCTTC. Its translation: CASSLEPRGGNEQFF.

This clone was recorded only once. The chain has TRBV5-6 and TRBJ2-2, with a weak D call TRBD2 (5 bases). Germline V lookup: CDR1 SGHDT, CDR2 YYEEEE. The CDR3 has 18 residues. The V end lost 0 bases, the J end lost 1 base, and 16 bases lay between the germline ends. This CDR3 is CASSLAFGLLLNTGELFF. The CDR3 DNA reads TGTGCCAGCAGCTTGGCCTTTGGACTTCTGTTGAACACCGGGGAGCTGTTTTTT.

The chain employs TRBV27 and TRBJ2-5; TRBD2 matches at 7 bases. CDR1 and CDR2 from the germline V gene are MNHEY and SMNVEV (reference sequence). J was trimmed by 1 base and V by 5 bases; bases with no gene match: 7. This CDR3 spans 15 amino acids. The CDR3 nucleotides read TGTGCCAGCAGTCCCCATGGGGAGGGCCAAGAGACCCAGTACTTC. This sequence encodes CASSPHGEGQETQYF.

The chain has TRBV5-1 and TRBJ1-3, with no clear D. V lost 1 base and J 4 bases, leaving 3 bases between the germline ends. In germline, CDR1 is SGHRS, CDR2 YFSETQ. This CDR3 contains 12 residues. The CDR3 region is CASSLSGNTIYF. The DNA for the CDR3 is TGCGCCAGCAGCTTGTCAGGAAACACCATATATTTT.

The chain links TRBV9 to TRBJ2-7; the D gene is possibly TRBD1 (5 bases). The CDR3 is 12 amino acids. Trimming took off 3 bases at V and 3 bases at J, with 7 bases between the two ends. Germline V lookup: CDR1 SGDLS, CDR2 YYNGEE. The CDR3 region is CASSGQGYEQYF. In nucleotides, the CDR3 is TGTGCCAGCAGCGGCCAGGGCTACGAGCAGTACTTC.

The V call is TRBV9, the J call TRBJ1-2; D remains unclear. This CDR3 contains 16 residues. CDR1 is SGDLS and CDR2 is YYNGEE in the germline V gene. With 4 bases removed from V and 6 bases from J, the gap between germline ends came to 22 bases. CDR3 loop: CASSPKAEVFVHGYTF. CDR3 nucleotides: TGTGCCAGCAGCCCCAAGGCTGAGGTATTCGTCCATGGCTACACCTTC. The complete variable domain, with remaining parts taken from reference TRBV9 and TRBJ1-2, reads DSGVTQTPKHLITATGQRVTLRCSPRSGDLSVYWYQQSLDQGLQFLIQYYNGEERAKGNILERFSAQQFPDLHSELNLSSLELGDSALYFCASSPKAEVFVHGYTFGSGTRLTVV.

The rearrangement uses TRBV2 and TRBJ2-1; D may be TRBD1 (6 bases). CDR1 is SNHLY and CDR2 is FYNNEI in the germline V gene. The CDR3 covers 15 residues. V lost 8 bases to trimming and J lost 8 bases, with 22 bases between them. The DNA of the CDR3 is TGTGCCAGCTCCTGGGGGCAGGCTTTGTACTATGAGCAGTTCTTC. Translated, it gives CASSWGQALYYEQFF. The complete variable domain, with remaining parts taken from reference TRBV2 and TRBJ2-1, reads EPEVTQTPSHQVTQMGQEVILRCVPISNHLYFYWYRQILGQKVEFLVSFYNNEISEKSEIFDDQFSVERPDGSNFTLKIRSTKLEDSAMYFCASSWGQALYYEQFFGPGTRLTVL.

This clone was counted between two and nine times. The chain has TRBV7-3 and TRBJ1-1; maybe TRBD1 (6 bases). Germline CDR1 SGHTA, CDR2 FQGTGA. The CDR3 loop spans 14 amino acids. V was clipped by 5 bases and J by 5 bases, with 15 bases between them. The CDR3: CASSPLGARTEAFF. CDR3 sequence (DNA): TGTGCCAGCAGCCCTCTGGGGGCGAGAACTGAAGCTTTCTTT. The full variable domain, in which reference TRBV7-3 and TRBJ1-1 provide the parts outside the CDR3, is GAGVSQTPSNKVTEKGKYVELRCDPISGHTALYWYRQSLGQGPEFLIYFQGTGAADDSGLPNDRFFAVRPEGSVSTLKIQRTERGDSAVYLCASSPLGARTEAFFGQGTRLTVV.

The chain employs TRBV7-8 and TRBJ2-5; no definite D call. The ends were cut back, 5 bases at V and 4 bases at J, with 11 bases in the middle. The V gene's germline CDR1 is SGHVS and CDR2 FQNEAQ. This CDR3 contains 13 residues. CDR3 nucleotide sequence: TGTGCCAGCAGCACGATTCATAGAGAGACCCAGTACTTC. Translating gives CASSTIHRETQYF.

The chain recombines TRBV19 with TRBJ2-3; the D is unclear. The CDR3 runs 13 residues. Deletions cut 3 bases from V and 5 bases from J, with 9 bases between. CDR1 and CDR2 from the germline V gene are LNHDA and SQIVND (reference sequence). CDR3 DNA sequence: TGTGCCAGTAGTATCTTCGGTGAAGATACGCAGTATTTT. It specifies CASSIFGEDTQYF.

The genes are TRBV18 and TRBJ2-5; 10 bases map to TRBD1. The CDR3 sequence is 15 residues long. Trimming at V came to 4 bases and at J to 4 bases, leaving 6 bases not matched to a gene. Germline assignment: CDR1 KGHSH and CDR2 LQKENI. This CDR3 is CASSLGTGVSETQYF. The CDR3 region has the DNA TGTGCCAGCTCACTTGGGACAGGGGTATCAGAGACCCAGTACTTC.